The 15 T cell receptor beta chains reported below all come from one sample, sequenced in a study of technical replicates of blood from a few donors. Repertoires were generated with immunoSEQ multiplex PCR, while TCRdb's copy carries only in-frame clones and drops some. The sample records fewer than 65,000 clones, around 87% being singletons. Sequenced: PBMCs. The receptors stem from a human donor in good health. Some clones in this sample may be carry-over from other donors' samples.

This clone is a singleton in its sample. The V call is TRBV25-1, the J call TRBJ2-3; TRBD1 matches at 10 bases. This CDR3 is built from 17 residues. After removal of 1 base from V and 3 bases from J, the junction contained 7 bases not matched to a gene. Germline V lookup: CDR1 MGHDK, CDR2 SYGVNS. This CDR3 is CASSELGQGWRTDTQYF. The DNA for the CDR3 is TGTGCCAGCAGTGAATTGGGACAGGGGTGGAGGACAGATACGCAGTATTTT.

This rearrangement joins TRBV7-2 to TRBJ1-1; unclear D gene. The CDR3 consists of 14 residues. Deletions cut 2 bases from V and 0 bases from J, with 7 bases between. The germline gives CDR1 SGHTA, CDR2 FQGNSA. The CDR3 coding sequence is TGTGCCAGCAGCTTATCACTCTTGAACACTGAAGCTTTCTTT. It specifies CASSLSLLNTEAFF.

CDR3 in amino acids: CASSQVEGVGYEQYF. CDR3 nucleotides: TGCGCCAGCAGCCAAGTTGAAGGGGTCGGATACGAGCAGTACTTC. The J gene is TRBJ2-7, the V gene TRBV4-1; maybe TRBD1 (5 bases). There are 15 residues in the CDR3. V lost 1 base and J lost 4, with 14 bases in between. CDR1 MGHRA and CDR2 YSYEKL come from the germline V gene.

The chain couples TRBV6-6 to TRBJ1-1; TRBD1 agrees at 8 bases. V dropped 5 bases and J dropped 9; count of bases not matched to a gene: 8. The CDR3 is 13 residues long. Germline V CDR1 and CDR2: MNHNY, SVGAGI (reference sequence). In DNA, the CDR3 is TGTGCCAGCAGTCCGGACAGGGTCGCTAAAGCTTTCTTT. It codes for CASSPDRVAKAFF.

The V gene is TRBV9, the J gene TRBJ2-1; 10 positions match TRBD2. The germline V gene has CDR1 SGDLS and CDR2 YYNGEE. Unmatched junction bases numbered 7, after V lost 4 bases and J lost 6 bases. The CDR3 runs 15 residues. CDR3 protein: CASSRTSGAFNEQFF. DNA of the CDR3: TGTGCCAGCAGCCGAACTAGCGGGGCTTTCAATGAGCAGTTCTTC.

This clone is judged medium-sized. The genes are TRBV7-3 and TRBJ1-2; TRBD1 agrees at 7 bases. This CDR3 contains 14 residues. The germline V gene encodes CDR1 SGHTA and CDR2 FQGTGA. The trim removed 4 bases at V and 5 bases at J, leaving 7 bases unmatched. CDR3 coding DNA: TGTGCCAGCAGCTCGACAGGGTCCCCGTATGGCTACACCTTC. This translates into CASSSTGSPYGYTF.

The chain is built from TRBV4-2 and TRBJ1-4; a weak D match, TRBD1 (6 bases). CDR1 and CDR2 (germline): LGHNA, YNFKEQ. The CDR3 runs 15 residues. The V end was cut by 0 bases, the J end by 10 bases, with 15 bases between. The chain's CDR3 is CASSQDRGASGKLFF. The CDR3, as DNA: TGTGCCAGCAGCCAAGATCGGGGGGCCTCCGGAAAACTGTTTTTT.

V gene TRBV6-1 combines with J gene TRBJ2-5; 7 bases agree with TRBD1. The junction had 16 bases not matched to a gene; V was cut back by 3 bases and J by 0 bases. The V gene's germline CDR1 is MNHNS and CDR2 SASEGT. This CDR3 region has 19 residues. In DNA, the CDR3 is TGTGCCAGCAGTGACCTATTTGTTCGGGCGACAGGGTACCAAGAGACCCAGTACTTC. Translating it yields CASSDLFVRATGYQETQYF.

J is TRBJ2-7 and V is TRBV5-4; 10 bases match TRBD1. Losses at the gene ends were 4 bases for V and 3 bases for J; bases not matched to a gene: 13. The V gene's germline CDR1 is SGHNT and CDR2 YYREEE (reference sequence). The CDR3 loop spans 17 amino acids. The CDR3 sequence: CASSRRGGTGEGYEQYF. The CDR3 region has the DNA TGTGCCAGCAGCAGACGAGGGGGGACAGGGGAGGGCTACGAGCAGTACTTC.

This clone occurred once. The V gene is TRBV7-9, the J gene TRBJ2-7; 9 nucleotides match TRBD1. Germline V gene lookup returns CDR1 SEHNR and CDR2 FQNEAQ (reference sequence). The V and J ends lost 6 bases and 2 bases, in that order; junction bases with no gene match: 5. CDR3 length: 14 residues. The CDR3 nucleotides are TGTGCCAGCAGGGCCGGGACAGGGACCTACGAGCAGTACTTC. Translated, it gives CASRAGTGTYEQYF.

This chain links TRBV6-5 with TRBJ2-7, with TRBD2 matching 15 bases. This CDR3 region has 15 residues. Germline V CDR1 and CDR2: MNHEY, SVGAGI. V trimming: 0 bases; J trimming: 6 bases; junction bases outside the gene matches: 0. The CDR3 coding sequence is TGTGCCAGCAGTTACTCGGGACTAGCGGGAGGCGAGCAGTACTTC. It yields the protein CASSYSGLAGGEQYF.

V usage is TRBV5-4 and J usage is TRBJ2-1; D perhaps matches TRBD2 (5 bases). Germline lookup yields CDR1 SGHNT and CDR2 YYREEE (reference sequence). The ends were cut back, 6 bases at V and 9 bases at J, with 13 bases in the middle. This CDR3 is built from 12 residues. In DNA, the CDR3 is TGTGCCAGCACCCGATCGGGGAGTGAGCAGTTCTTC. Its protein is CASTRSGSEQFF. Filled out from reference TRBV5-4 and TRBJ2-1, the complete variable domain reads ETGVTQSPTHLIKTRGQQVTLRCSSQSGHNTVSWYQQALGQGPQFIFQYYREEENGRGNFPPRFSGLQFPNYSSELNVNALELDDSALYLCASTRSGSEQFFGPGTRLTVL.

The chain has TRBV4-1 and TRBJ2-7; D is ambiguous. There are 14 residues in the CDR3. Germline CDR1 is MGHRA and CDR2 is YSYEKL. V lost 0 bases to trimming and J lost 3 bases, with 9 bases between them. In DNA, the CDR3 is TGCGCCAGCAGCCAAGATCTGCCGGGCTACGAGCAGTACTTC. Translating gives CASSQDLPGYEQYF.

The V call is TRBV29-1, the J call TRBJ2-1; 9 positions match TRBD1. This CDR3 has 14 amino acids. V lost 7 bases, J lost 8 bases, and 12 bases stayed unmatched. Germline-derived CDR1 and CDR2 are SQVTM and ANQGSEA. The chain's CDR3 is CSATGGRDMDEQFF. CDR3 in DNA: TGCAGCGCTACAGGGGGCAGGGATATGGATGAGCAGTTCTTC.

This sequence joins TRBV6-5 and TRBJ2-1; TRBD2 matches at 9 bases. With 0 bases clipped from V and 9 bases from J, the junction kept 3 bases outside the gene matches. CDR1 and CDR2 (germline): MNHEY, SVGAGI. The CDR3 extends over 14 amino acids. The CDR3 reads CASSYSLAGSEQFF. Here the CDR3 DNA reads TGTGCCAGCAGTTACTCCCTAGCGGGGAGTGAGCAGTTCTTC.